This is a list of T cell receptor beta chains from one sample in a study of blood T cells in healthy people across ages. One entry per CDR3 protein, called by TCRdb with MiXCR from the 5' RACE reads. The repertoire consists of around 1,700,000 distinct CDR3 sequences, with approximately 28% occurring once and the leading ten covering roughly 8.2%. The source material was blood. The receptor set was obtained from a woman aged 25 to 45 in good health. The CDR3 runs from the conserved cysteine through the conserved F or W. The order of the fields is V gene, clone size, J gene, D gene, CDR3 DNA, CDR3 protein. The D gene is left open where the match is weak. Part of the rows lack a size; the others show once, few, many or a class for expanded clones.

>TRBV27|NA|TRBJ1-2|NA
TGTGCCAGCAGTTTCTCTTCAGGGAATGGCTACACCTTC
CASSFSSGNGYTF
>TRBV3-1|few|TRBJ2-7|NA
TGTGCCAGCAGCCAAGCCCTCGGGTACGAGCAGTACTTC
CASSQALGYEQYF
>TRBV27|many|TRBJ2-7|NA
TGTGCCAGCAGTCCGAGACGGATTTCCTACGAGCAGTACTTC
CASSPRRISYEQYF
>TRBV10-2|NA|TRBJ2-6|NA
TGCGCCAGCGGTGAGCAGGTCTCTGGGGCCAACGTCCTGACTTTC
CASGEQVSGANVLTF
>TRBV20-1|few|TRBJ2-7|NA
TGCAGTGCTGTTGCCCGGAGCGTCGGCACCTACGAGCAGTACTTC
CSAVARSVGTYEQYF
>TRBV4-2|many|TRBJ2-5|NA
TGTGCCAGCAGCCCTGAAGGGGTAGGAGAGACCCAGTACTTC
CASSPEGVGETQYF
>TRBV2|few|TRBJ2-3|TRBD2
TGTGCCAGCAGTGAAGGTCTAGCGGACACAGATACGCAGTATTTT
CASSEGLADTDTQYF
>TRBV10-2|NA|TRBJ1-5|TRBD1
TGCGCCTCCGGGGACAGCGGGGCGGACGGCAATCAGCCCCAGCATTTT
CASGDSGADGNQPQHF
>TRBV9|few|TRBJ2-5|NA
TGTGCCAGCAGCGACGGCTTGGGCCAAGAGACCCAGTACTTC
CASSDGLGQETQYF
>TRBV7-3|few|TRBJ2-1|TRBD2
TGTGCCAGCAGCTCGTACGGGGGGGCGATGAACAATGAGCAGTTCTTC
CASSSYGGAMNNEQFF
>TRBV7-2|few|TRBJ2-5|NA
TGTGCCAGCGCCTCGGGTCTTCGGAAGGAGACCCAGTACTTC
CASASGLRKETQYF
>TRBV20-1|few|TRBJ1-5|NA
TGCAGTGCTAGAGAGCCCCGCCTCCGTAAGGATCAGCCCCAGCATTTT
CSAREPRLRKDQPQHF
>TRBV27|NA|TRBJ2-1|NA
TGTGCCAGCAGCCGTCAAGGGGAGATGAATGAGCAGTTCTTC
CASSRQGEMNEQFF
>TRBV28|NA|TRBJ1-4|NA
TGTGCCAGCAGTCAAGACAGGTTCGAAAAACTGTTTTTT
CASSQDRFEKLFF
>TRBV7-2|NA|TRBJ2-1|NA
TGTGCCAGCAGCTTAGATGTAGGTTATGAGCAGTTCTTC
CASSLDVGYEQFF
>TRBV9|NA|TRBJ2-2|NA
TGTGCCAGCAGCGTAATAGGGAACCCCGGGGAGCTGTTTTTT
CASSVIGNPGELFF
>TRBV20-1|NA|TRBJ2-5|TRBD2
TGCAGTACCTCCGGACTAGCCCTGGAAAAAGAGACCCAGTACTTC
CSTSGLALEKETQYF
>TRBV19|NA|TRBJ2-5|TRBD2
TGTGCCAGTAGTCCTCAAAGGATAGCGGGAGGCCAAGAGACCCAGTACTTC
CASSPQRIAGGQETQYF
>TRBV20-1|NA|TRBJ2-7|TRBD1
TGCAGTGCTAGAGATAGGGGACAGGTTTACGAGCAGTACTTC
CSARDRGQVYEQYF
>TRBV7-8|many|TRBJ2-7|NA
TGTGCCAGCAGCTTCACGTTCTACGAGCAGTACTTC
CASSFTFYEQYF
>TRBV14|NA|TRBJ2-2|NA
TGTGCCAGCAGCCAACAGGGCTACACCGGGGAGCTGTTTTTT
CASSQQGYTGELFF
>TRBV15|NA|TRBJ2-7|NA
TGTGCCACCAGCAGAGATCACGGGGGAGACCCTAGCGAGCAGTACTTC
CATSRDHGGDPSEQYF
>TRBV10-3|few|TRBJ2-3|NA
TGTGCCATCAGTGCAGGGGGGAAGAGGGATACGCAGTATTTT
CAISAGGKRDTQYF
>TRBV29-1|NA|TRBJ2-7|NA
TGCAGCGTTGAAATCCGGCCCAGCACCTACGAGCAGTACTTC
CSVEIRPSTYEQYF
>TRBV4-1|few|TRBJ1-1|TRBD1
TGCGCCAGCAGCCAGGCGAGGGGACAGGCCAACACTGAAGCTTTCTTT
CASSQARGQANTEAFF
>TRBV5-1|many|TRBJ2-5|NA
TGCGCCAGCAGCTTTCCGGGGATTTTGGAGACCCAGTACTTC
CASSFPGILETQYF